What follows describes a single T cell receptor (beta chain). Its cognate antigen is unknown. Profiling relied on immunoSEQ multiplex PCR, and the TCRdb table lists in-frame clones only, not all of them. The repertoire holds roughly 40,000 clones, with roughly 80% as singletons. This sample is part of a study of T cell responses to AZD1222 COVID-19 vaccine. Study findings and constraints: Along spike, vaccine-associated CD4 TCRs were found throughout, with dominance at 160-218 and 743-854.

The CDR3 is 13 amino acids. The germline gives CDR1 MNHEY, CDR2 SVGAGI. V was clipped by 8 bases and J by 6 bases; unmatched bases: 10. The sample consisted of peripheral blood, taken on day 0 of AZD1222 vaccination. V gene TRBV6-5 combines with J gene TRBJ2-7, with 7 nucleotides matching TRBD1. The TCR originated in an adult in good health. The CDR3: CASPQTQGTEQYF. The CDR3 DNA follows: TGTGCCAGCCCACAAACACAGGGGACCGAGCAGTACTTC.